These T cell receptor beta chains were read from a single sample in a study of cytomegalovirus exposure and HLA in healthy donors. TCRdb's table, derived via immunoSEQ multiplex PCR, lists solely in-frame clones and lacks some. The table has 150,000 to 200,000 clones, 80% to 85% seen once. The sequencing input was PBMCs. Receptors were obtained from a middle-aged woman in good health and CMV-seronegative. Each CDR3 is given with its conserved first and last residue. The order of the fields is D gene, J gene, V gene, clone size, CDR3 DNA, CDR3 protein. D genes are given only for firm matches. Only part of the rows carry a size: once, few, many, or a class if the clone is expanded.

D: TRBD1; J: TRBJ1-1; V: TRBV6-1; size: few; DNA: TGTGCCAGCAACCTTGGGACAGGAGTAAACACTGAAGCTTTCTTT; CDR3: CASNLGTGVNTEAFF
D: -; J: TRBJ2-1; V: TRBV4-2; size: -; DNA: TGTGCCAGCAGCCAAGATCGCACCCGGGAGCAGTTCTTC; CDR3: CASSQDRTREQFF
D: -; J: TRBJ1-5; V: TRBV18; size: -; DNA: TGTGCCAGCTCACCAGGGACACCAGATAGCAATCAGCCCCAGCATTTT; CDR3: CASSPGTPDSNQPQHF
D: -; J: TRBJ2-1; V: TRBV15; size: -; DNA: TGTGCCACCAGCAGGTTATACAATGAGCAGTTCTTC; CDR3: CATSRLYNEQFF
D: -; J: TRBJ2-3; V: TRBV28; size: -; DNA: TGTGCCAGCAGTTTGGGAGGTAGCACAGATACGCAGTATTTT; CDR3: CASSLGGSTDTQYF
D: TRBD1; J: TRBJ1-2; V: TRBV5-6; size: -; DNA: TGTGCCAGTACCTTTTTGGCTGGACAGGTTAACTATGGCTACACCTTC; CDR3: CASTFLAGQVNYGYTF
D: -; J: TRBJ2-1; V: TRBV10-1; size: once; DNA: TGCGCCAGCAGCTACCCCCTAAATCGCGGATCCAATGAGCAGTTCTTC; CDR3: CASSYPLNRGSNEQFF
D: -; J: TRBJ2-3; V: TRBV7-9; size: -; DNA: TGTTCCAGCAGCTTCCCCAGGGCCAGCACAGATACGCAGTATTTT; CDR3: CSSSFPRASTDTQYF
D: -; J: TRBJ2-1; V: TRBV11-1; size: -; DNA: TGTGCCAGCAGCTTCCCGGGACTCCCTCCTCGGAAGCAGTTCTTC; CDR3: CASSFPGLPPRKQFF
D: -; J: TRBJ1-5; V: TRBV30; size: -; DNA: TGTGCCTGGACCCCCGGACACCTTAGCAATCAGCCCCAGCATTTT; CDR3: CAWTPGHLSNQPQHF
D: -; J: TRBJ2-1; V: TRBV9; size: few; DNA: TGTGCCAGCAGCCCTCGGGGGAATCTCCCCTACAATGAGCAGTTCTTC; CDR3: CASSPRGNLPYNEQFF
D: -; J: TRBJ1-1; V: TRBV28; size: -; DNA: TGTGCCAGCAGGCGTAGCGGGGGCTATGAGGCTGAAGCTTTCTTT; CDR3: CASRRSGGYEAEAFF
D: TRBD1; J: TRBJ1-1; V: TRBV7-9; size: -; DNA: TGTGCCAGCAGCTTGACACCGACAGGGGGAGGGACTGAAGCTTTCTTT; CDR3: CASSLTPTGGGTEAFF
D: TRBD1; J: TRBJ1-2; V: TRBV6-5; size: -; DNA: TGTGCCAGCAGTCGGACAGGGGGCGCCTACACCTTC; CDR3: CASSRTGGAYTF
D: -; J: TRBJ2-1; V: TRBV28; size: -; DNA: TGTGCCAGCAGCCGCCTGGGGGCGGGCAATGAGCAGTTCTTC; CDR3: CASSRLGAGNEQFF
D: -; J: TRBJ1-2; V: TRBV30; size: -; DNA: TGTGCCTGGAGTGTAGACTGGCAGGGGCCCTTCTATGGCTACACCTTC; CDR3: CAWSVDWQGPFYGYTF
D: TRBD1; J: TRBJ1-4; V: TRBV5-6; size: -; DNA: TGTGCCAGCAGCTTGGCGGGGACAGGGGATAATGAAAAACTGTTTTTT; CDR3: CASSLAGTGDNEKLFF
D: -; J: TRBJ1-5; V: TRBV19; size: -; DNA: TGTGCCAGTTCTGGGGGGGGAGGCAATCAGCCCCAGCATTTT; CDR3: CASSGGGGNQPQHF
D: TRBD1; J: TRBJ2-5; V: TRBV19; size: few; DNA: TGTGCCAGTAGCATGGACAGGGGGCGAGAGACCCAGTACTTC; CDR3: CASSMDRGRETQYF
D: TRBD2; J: TRBJ2-3; V: TRBV9; size: -; DNA: TGTGCCAGCAGCGTAGATGTGGCGGGAGCTTTAGATACGCAGTATTTT; CDR3: CASSVDVAGALDTQYF
D: -; J: TRBJ1-3; V: TRBV5-6; size: once; DNA: TGTGCCAGCAGCTTGGCGCAGGGACTCCCTGGAAACACCATATATTTT; CDR3: CASSLAQGLPGNTIYF
D: -; J: TRBJ2-3; V: TRBV21-1; size: -; DNA: TGTGCCAGCAGCAAAGAAAAGACCGGGAGAGCGGGAGATACGCAGTATTTT; CDR3: CASSKEKTGRAGDTQYF
D: TRBD1; J: TRBJ1-3; V: TRBV30; size: -; DNA: TGTGCCTGGAGTGTACTATCCCCCGGGACAGGGTTGCATAAGTTT; CDR3: CAWSVLSPGTGLHKF
D: -; J: TRBJ2-1; V: TRBV6-1; size: -; DNA: TGTGCCAGCAGTGTCCCTTCGGGGCAGTTCTTC; CDR3: CASSVPSGQFF
D: -; J: TRBJ1-2; V: TRBV9; size: once; DNA: TGTGCCAGCAGCGCCGGTGCCGGGGAGACTAACTATGGCTACACCTTC; CDR3: CASSAGAGETNYGYTF
D: TRBD2; J: TRBJ2-1; V: TRBV7-3; size: -; DNA: TGTGCCAGCAGCGTAGCGGGAGGAGTCGATGAGCAGTTCTTC; CDR3: CASSVAGGVDEQFF
D: TRBD2; J: TRBJ2-7; V: TRBV5-4; size: -; DNA: TGTGCCAGCAGCTTGGAGTTGCTAGCGGGAGTGGAGCAGTACTTC; CDR3: CASSLELLAGVEQYF
D: -; J: TRBJ1-6; V: TRBV21-1; size: -; DNA: TGTGCCAGCAGCAAAGTTTATGGGAGGGTTGGAGGATATAATTCACCCCTCCACTTT; CDR3: CASSKVYGRVGGYNSPLHF
D: -; J: TRBJ2-5; V: TRBV6-5; size: -; DNA: TGTGCCAGCAGTTACTCGAGACTAGTCCAAGAGACCCAGTACTTC; CDR3: CASSYSRLVQETQYF
D: -; J: TRBJ2-2; V: TRBV19; size: -; DNA: TGTGCCAGTACTGGGGGCGTAGGCACCGGGGAGCTGTTTTTT; CDR3: CASTGGVGTGELFF
D: -; J: TRBJ1-4; V: TRBV6-1; size: few; DNA: TGTGCCAGCAAGGAAGGTTACAGGATTGAAAAACTGTTTTTT; CDR3: CASKEGYRIEKLFF
D: -; J: TRBJ1-5; V: TRBV2; size: -; DNA: TGTGCCAGCAGTGACCCCAGGGCAATTCAGCCCCAGCATTTT; CDR3: CASSDPRAIQPQHF
D: -; J: TRBJ1-4; V: TRBV6-5; size: -; DNA: TGTGCCAGCAGCCCTACAGGCGATCGAGATGAAAAACTGTTTTTT; CDR3: CASSPTGDRDEKLFF
D: -; J: TRBJ1-3; V: TRBV15; size: -; DNA: TGTGCCACCAGCAGAGTTACTTCTGCGGAGGGAGGAAACACCATATATTTT; CDR3: CATSRVTSAEGGNTIYF
D: -; J: TRBJ1-1; V: TRBV9; size: -; DNA: TGTGCCAGCAGCGTAAAAATAGACACTGAAGCTTTCTTT; CDR3: CASSVKIDTEAFF
D: TRBD1; J: TRBJ2-5; V: TRBV5-4; size: -; DNA: TGTGCCAGCAGCTTGGACAGGGGGGAGACCCAGTACTTC; CDR3: CASSLDRGETQYF
D: TRBD1; J: TRBJ1-1; V: TRBV30; size: few; DNA: TGTGCCTGGAGTGTAAAGGGGGCGACCACTGAAGCTTTCTTT; CDR3: CAWSVKGATTEAFF
D: -; J: TRBJ1-4; V: TRBV7-6; size: -; DNA: TGTGCCAGCAGCTTAGGGGCCGGGGTGAATGAAAAACTGTTTTTT; CDR3: CASSLGAGVNEKLFF
D: TRBD2; J: TRBJ2-3; V: TRBV29-1; size: -; DNA: TGCAGCGCTTCTAGCGGGAGGGCCCCCACAGATACGCAGTATTTT; CDR3: CSASSGRAPTDTQYF
D: -; J: TRBJ2-2; V: TRBV7-2; size: -; DNA: TGTGCCAGCAGCCAAACGAACACCGGGGAGCTGTTTTTT; CDR3: CASSQTNTGELFF
D: TRBD1; J: TRBJ2-7; V: TRBV29-1; size: -; DNA: TGCAGCGTTGGACAGGGGGCCTACGAGCAGTACTTC; CDR3: CSVGQGAYEQYF
D: -; J: TRBJ1-2; V: TRBV5-1; size: -; DNA: TGCGCCAGCAGCTTGGACGGGTCAGCTAACTATGGCTACACCTTC; CDR3: CASSLDGSANYGYTF
D: TRBD2; J: TRBJ2-6; V: TRBV5-1; size: -; DNA: TGCGCCAGCAGCTTGGAGGGCGGGAGGATCTCTGGGGCCAACGTCCTGACTTTC; CDR3: CASSLEGGRISGANVLTF
D: TRBD1; J: TRBJ1-2; V: TRBV4-1; size: -; DNA: TGCGCCAGCAGCCAAGTTACAGGGGGCATCTATGGCTACACCTTC; CDR3: CASSQVTGGIYGYTF
D: -; J: TRBJ1-5; V: TRBV11-2; size: -; DNA: TGTGCCAGCAGCTTAGAACGGAGTCAGCCCCAGCATTTT; CDR3: CASSLERSQPQHF
D: TRBD1; J: TRBJ2-3; V: TRBV7-9; size: -; DNA: TGTGCCAGCAGCTTAGGACAGGGGATCACAGATACGCAGTATTTT; CDR3: CASSLGQGITDTQYF
D: -; J: TRBJ1-3; V: TRBV19; size: -; DNA: TGTGCCAGTAGTATAGGGGGGGTCATCTCTGGAAACACCATATATTTT; CDR3: CASSIGGVISGNTIYF
D: -; J: TRBJ1-1; V: TRBV15; size: few; DNA: TGTGCCACCAGCAGAGAGAGGAAGAACACTGAAGCTTTCTTT; CDR3: CATSRERKNTEAFF
D: -; J: TRBJ1-1; V: TRBV19; size: -; DNA: TGTGCCAGTAGCAAACAGGCCATGAACACTGAAGCTTTCTTT; CDR3: CASSKQAMNTEAFF
D: -; J: TRBJ1-2; V: TRBV6-1; size: few; DNA: TGTGCCAGCAGTGAAATGGGGGGTCTTGCTAACTATGGCTACACCTTC; CDR3: CASSEMGGLANYGYTF
D: -; J: TRBJ1-2; V: TRBV5-1; size: -; DNA: TGCGCCAGCAGCCCGGAAGACGGGACTTATGGCTACACCTTC; CDR3: CASSPEDGTYGYTF
D: -; J: TRBJ1-3; V: TRBV7-9; size: -; DNA: TGTGCCAGCAGCTTAGAAACAGTGGTTGGAAACACCATATATTTT; CDR3: CASSLETVVGNTIYF
D: -; J: TRBJ2-2; V: TRBV4-2; size: -; DNA: TGTGCCAGCAGCCACGAGAGCCAGGGGTACGGGGAGCTGTTTTTT; CDR3: CASSHESQGYGELFF